The present entry profiles one T cell receptor beta chain with its context. Antigen unknown. Use of 60 Vbeta and 13 Jbeta primers characterized the PCR. Generated by immunoSEQ multiplex PCR, the TCRdb table keeps only in-frame clones and is missing some. The repertoire holds 70,000 to 95,000 clones, with approximately 80% as singletons. V lost 4 bases, J lost 5 bases, and 5 bases stayed unmatched. This CDR3 spans 16 amino acids. Germline V CDR1 and CDR2: MNHEY, SMNVEV (reference sequence). These data are taken from a study of cytomegalovirus exposure and HLA in healthy donors. Broader study findings: By HLA locus, TCR association rates varied in a later analysis, with DRB1 showing the most and HLA-C the fewest.

The source of this sequence is a man younger than 35 in good health and CMV-seronegative. This chain connects TRBV27 to TRBJ2-1; TRBD2 matches at 13 bases. Sequencing was done on a sample of PBMCs. Written as DNA, the CDR3 is TGTGCCAGCAGTTACCTTACTAGCGGGGGGGACAATGAGCAGTTCTTC. Amino acids: CASSYLTSGGDNEQFF.